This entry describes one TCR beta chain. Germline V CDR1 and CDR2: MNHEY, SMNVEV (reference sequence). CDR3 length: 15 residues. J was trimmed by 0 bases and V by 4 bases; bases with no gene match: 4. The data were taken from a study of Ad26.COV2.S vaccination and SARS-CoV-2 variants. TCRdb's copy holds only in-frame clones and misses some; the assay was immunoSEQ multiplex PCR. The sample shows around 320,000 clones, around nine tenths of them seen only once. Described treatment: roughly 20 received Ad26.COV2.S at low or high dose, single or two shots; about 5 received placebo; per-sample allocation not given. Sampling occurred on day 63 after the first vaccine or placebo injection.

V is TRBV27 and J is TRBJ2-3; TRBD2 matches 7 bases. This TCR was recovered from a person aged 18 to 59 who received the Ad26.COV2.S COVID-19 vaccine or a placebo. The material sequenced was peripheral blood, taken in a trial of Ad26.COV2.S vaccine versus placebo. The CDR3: CASSSSGASTDTQYF. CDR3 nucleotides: TGTGCCAGCAGTTCCAGCGGGGCTAGCACAGATACGCAGTATTTT.